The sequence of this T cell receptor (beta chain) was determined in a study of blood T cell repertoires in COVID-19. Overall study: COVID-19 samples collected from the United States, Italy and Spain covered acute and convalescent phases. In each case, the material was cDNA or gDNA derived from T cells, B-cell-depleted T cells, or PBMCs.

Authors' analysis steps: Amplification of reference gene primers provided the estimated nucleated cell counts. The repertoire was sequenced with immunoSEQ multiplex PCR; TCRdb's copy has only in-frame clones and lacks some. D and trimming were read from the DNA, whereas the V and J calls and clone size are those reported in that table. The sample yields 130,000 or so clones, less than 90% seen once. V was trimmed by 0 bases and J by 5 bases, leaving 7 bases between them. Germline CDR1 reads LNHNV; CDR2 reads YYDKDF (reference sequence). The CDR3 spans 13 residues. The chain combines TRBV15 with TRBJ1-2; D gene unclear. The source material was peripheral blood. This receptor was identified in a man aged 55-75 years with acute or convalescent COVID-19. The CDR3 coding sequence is TGTGCCACCAGCAGAGATCAACAGTATGGCTACACCTTC. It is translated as CATSRDQQYGYTF.